This T cell receptor beta chain came from a study of blood T cell repertoires in COVID-19 (dated by TCRdb to the early 2020s). In terms of the full investigation: Samples from collaborators originated in the United States, Italy and Spain and spanned both the acute and convalescent phases of COVID-19. The material from the prospective study consisted of cDNA or gDNA derived from T cells, B-cell-depleted T cells, or PBMCs. Deeply sampled blood TCRbeta repertoires from subjects exposed to, actively infected with, or recovered from COVID-19 were included in the dataset. A freely available public database, intended as a resource for researchers studying the immune response to SARS-CoV-2, is where the repertoires were released. Samples came from the ongoing ImmuneRACE study (first 160 participants) plus 1,254 subjects from 6 global collaborators. Sample metadata almost always included a de-identified subject ID, COVID-19 status, age in years and sex. HLA class I and class II types, where available, came from metadata supplied by the sample provider rather than from assay-based typing.

Each collaborating institution followed its own protocols to collect whole blood in K2EDTA tubes. For TCRbeta analysis, collaborators shipped samples as frozen whole blood, isolated PBMCs, or DNA extracted from either of those sample types. Findings and caveats that apply to the study as a whole: How much clinical and demographic metadata was included differed by source and by participant, and the metadata was provided uncurated.

Comments on this clone: No antigen is known for it. Base qualities are not provided; no much larger clone lies one nucleotide away. The same CDR3 can be traced to other DNA sequences in this sample.

Via the germline V gene (reference sequence), CDR1 is DFQATT and CDR2 SNEGSKA. Clipping removes 3 bases from V and 4 bases from J, with 3 as the unmatched junction base count. The CDR3 covers 13 residues, taking in both the cysteine and the phenylalanine. The CDR3 DNA has 39 bases and is translated from base 1. TCRbeta CDR3 regions were amplified from genomic DNA by means of the immunoSEQ Assay, a bias-controlled multiplex PCR. In the source study's methods: Nucleated cell counts per sample were estimated from amplification of reference gene primers within the assay. To quantify the absolute abundance of each unique TCRbeta CDR3 rearrangement, sequence reads were collapsed and filtered. For each sample, productive Simpson clonality was calculated as the square root of Simpson's diversity index over productive rearrangements. The immuneACCESS repertoire file appears here via TCRdb, limited to in-frame rearrangements. These files lack a portion of the clones; in checked studies, under half of the deficit traces to unresolved V genes, and the cause of the others is not known. The D gene and trimming were derived from the DNA, and the V and J assignments and clone size from that table. The sample has nearly 200,000 clones on record, around 84% of them singletons. The ten largest make up 20% of the sample.

The clonotype originates from a human donor in a cohort sampled during active COVID-19. Sample: peripheral blood. The V and J genes are TRBV20-1 and TRBJ1-5; the junction holds 7 bases that match TRBD1. Here the CDR3 is given as CSASQGVNQPQHF. The nucleotides read TGCAGTGCTAGTCAGGGGGTTAATCAGCCCCAGCATTTT.